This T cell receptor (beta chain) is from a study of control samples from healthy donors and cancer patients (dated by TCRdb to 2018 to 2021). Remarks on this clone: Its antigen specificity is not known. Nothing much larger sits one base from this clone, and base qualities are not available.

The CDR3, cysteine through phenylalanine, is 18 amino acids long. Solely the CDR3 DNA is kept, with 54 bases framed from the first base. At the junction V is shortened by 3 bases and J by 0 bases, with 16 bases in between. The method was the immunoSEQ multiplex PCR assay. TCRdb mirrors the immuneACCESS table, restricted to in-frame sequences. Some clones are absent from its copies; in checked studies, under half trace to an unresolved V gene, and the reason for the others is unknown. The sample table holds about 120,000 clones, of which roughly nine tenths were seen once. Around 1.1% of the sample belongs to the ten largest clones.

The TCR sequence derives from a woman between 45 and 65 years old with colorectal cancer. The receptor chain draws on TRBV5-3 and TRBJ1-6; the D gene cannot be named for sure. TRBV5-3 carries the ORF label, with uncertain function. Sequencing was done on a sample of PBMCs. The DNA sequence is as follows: TGTGCCAGAAGCTCCAGGTGTGGCGGGAGCTCCTATAATTCACCCCTCCACTTT. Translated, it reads CARSSRCGGSSYNSPLHF.